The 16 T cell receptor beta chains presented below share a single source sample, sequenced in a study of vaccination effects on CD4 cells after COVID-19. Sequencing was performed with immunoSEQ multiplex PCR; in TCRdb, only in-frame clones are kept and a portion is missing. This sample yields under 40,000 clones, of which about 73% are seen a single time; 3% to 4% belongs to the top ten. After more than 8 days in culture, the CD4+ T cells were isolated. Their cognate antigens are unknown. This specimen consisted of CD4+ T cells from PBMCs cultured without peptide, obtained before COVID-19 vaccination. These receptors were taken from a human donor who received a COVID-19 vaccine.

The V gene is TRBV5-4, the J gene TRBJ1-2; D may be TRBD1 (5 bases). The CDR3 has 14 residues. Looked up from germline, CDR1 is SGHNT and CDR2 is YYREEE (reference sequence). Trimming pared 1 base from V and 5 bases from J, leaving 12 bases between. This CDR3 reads CASSLLGDVYGYTF. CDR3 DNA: TGTGCCAGCAGCTTGTTGGGGGACGTGTATGGCTACACCTTC.

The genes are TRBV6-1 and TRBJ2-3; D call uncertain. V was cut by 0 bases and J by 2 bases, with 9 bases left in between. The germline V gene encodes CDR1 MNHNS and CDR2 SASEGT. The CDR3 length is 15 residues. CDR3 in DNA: TGTGCCAGCAGTGAAGCGCCTTACTCCACAGATACGCAGTATTTT. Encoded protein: CASSEAPYSTDTQYF.

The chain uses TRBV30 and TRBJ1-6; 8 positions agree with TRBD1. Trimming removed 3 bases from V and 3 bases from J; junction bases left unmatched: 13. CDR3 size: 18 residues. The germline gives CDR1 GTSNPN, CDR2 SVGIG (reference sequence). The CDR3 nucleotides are TGTGCCTGGAGCAATAAACGGACAGGGAAGGTCTATAATTCACCCCTCCACTTT. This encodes CAWSNKRTGKVYNSPLHF.

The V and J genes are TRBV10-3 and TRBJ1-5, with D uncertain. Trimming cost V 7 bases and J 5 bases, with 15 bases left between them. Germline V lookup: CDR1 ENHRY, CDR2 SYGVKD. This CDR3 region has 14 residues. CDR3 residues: CAINRLSNHQPQHF. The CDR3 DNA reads TGTGCCATCAACCGACTCTCAAACCATCAGCCCCAGCATTTT.

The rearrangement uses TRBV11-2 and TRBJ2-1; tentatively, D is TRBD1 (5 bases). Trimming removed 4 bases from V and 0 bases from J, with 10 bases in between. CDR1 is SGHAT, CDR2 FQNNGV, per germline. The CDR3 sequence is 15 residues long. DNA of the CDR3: TGTGCCAGCAGCTCCGGACATGGCTCCTACAATGAGCAGTTCTTC. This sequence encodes CASSSGHGSYNEQFF.

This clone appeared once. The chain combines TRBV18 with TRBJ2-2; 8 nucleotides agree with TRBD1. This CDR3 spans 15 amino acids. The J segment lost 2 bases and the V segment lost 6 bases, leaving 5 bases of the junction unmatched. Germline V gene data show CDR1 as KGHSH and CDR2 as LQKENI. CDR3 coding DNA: TGTGCCAGCTCCCCCGGGACAGGCAACACCGGGGAGCTGTTTTTT. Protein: CASSPGTGNTGELFF.

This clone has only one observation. For the CDR3, the DNA is TGCGCCAGCAGCTTGGGGTCGGAGCCAGAGACCCAGTACTTC. Protein product: CASSLGSEPETQYF. The rearrangement joins TRBV5-1 to TRBJ2-5; D remains unclear. There are 14 residues in the CDR3. Trimming pared 0 bases from V and 4 bases from J, leaving 10 bases between. Germline CDR1 SGHRS, CDR2 YFSETQ.

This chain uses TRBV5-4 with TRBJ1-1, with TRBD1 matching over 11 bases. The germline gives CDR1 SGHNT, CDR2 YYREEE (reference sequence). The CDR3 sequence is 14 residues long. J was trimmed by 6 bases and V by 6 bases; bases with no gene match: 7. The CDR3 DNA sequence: TGTGCCAGCACACTTGGACAGGGGGCGGCTGAAGCTTTCTTT. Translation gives CASTLGQGAAEAFF.

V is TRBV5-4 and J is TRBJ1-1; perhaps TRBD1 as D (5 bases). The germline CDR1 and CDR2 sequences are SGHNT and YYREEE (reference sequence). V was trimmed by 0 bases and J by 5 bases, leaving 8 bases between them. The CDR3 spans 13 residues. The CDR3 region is CASSLGWGTEAFF. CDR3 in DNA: TGTGCCAGCAGCTTGGGATGGGGGACTGAAGCTTTCTTT.

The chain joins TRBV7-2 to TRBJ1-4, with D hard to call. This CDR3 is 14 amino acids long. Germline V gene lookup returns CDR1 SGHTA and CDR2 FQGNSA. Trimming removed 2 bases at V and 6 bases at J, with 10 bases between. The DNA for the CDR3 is TGTGCCAGCAGCTTATACAGAGTCGATGAAAAACTGTTTTTT. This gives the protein CASSLYRVDEKLFF.

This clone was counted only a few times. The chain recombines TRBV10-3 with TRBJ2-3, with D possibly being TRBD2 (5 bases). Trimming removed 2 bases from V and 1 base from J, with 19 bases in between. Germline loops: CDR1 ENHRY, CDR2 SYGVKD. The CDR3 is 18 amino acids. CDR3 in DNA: TGTGCCATCAGTGAGGGGCTAGCCAACCCGAGGGGCACAGATACGCAGTATTTT. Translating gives CAISEGLANPRGTDTQYF.

CDR3 amino acids: CASSPTGLGDEKLFF. The CDR3 nucleotides read TGTGCCAGCAGCCCCACCGGGCTGGGGGATGAAAAACTGTTTTTT. The chain links TRBV3-1 (or the pseudogene TRBV3-2) to TRBJ1-4; maybe TRBD1 (5 bases). The germline V gene has CDR1 LGHDT and CDR2 YNNKEL (reference sequence). V dropped 4 bases and J dropped 6 bases, with 15 bases sitting between them. The CDR3 spans 15 residues.

In nucleotides, the CDR3 is TGCGCCAGCAGCCAAGTACAGGGAATGAATGAGCAGTTCTTC. Its translation is CASSQVQGMNEQFF. This chain links TRBV4-1 with TRBJ2-1, with D perhaps matching TRBD1 (6 bases). Germline assignment: CDR1 MGHRA and CDR2 YSYEKL. The CDR3 spans 14 residues. Deletions cut 1 base from V and 7 bases from J, with 11 bases between.

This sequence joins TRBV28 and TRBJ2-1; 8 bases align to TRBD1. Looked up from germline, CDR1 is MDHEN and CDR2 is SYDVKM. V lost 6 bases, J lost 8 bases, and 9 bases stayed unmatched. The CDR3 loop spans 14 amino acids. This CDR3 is CASRDNRGWDEQFF. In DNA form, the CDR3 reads TGTGCCAGCAGAGATAACAGGGGGTGGGATGAGCAGTTCTTC.

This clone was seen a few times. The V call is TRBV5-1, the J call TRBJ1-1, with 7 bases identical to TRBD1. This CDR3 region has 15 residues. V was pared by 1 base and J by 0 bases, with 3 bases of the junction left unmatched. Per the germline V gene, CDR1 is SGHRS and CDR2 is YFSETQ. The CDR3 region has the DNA TGCGCCAGCAGCTTGACGGGACAGCTGAACACTGAAGCTTTCTTT. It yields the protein CASSLTGQLNTEAFF. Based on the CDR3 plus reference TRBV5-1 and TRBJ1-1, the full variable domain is KAGVTQTPRYLIKTRGQQVTLSCSPISGHRSVSWYQQTPGQGLQFLFEYFSETQRNKGNFPGRFSGRQFSNSRSEMNVSTLELGDSALYLCASSLTGQLNTEAFFGQGTRLTVV.

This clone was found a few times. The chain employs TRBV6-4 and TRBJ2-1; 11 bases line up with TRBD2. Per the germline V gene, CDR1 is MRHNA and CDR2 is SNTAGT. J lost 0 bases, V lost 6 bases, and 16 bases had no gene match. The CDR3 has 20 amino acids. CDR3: CASRPLTSGIRDGSYNEQFF. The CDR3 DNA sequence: TGTGCCAGCAGGCCTTTGACTAGCGGGATCCGAGATGGCTCCTACAATGAGCAGTTCTTC.